A selection of T cell receptor beta chains follows, all from one sample in a study of cytomegalovirus exposure and HLA in healthy donors. Generated by immunoSEQ multiplex PCR, the TCRdb table keeps only in-frame clones and is missing some. Of hundreds of thousands of clones in the sample, around 91% were seen once. Input material: PBMCs. The source of these receptors is a woman aged 25 to 39 in good health and CMV-seronegative. Both conserved end residues are part of each CDR3. A D gene is named only where the DNA matches it firmly. Clone size, where shown, is once, few, many, or a class for clones that have expanded.

V gene	J gene	clone size	D gene	CDR3 DNA	CDR3 protein
TRBV11-2	TRBJ2-4	NA	TRBD1	TGTGCCAGCAGCGTTAAGGGCTGGGACAGGGGGCTAGGGTCGGACATTCAGTACTTC	CASSVKGWDRGLGSDIQYF
TRBV28	TRBJ2-5	NA	NA	TGTGCCAGCAGTTTTAATGGGGCCTCCGGGCCAGAGACCCAGTACTTC	CASSFNGASGPETQYF
TRBV7-8	TRBJ2-5	NA	NA	TGTGCCAGCAGCCGCCCGACTAGAGCGGAGACCCAGTACTTC	CASSRPTRAETQYF
TRBV6-5	TRBJ2-1	NA	TRBD2	TGTGCCAGCAGTTACGCGGGAGGACTCCGGGAGCAGTTCTTC	CASSYAGGLREQFF
TRBV9	TRBJ2-5	NA	TRBD2	TGTGCCAGCAGCGTAGATCATCGGGCTAGCGGTAAAGAGACCCAGTACTTC	CASSVDHRASGKETQYF
TRBV28	TRBJ2-6	few	TRBD2	TGTGCCAGCAGTTTACTAGCGGGATCTGGGGCCAACGTCCTGACTTTC	CASSLLAGSGANVLTF
TRBV28	TRBJ2-7	NA	TRBD2	TGTGCCAGCAGGCTGAGGATAGCGGGAGGGCTGGGCGAGCAGTACTTC	CASRLRIAGGLGEQYF
TRBV5-1	TRBJ2-2	NA	NA	TGCGCCAGCTCGACCGACGCGAACACCGGGGAGCTGTTTTTT	CASSTDANTGELFF
TRBV9	TRBJ2-3	NA	NA	TGTGCCAGCAGCCGAGGGTCAGATACGCAGTATTTT	CASSRGSDTQYF
TRBV21-1	TRBJ1-1	few	NA	TGTGCCAGCCCTCCCCCCGGGGGGAGGATGAACACTGAAGCTTTCTTT	CASPPPGGRMNTEAFF
TRBV4-1	TRBJ2-1	NA	NA	TGCGCCAGCAGCCAAGTGAGGGGGAGGGCCAGGAATGAGCAGTTCTTC	CASSQVRGRARNEQFF
TRBV27	TRBJ2-7	NA	TRBD2	TGTGCCAGCAGTGAGGGACTAGCGGGACTTCGCTCCTACGAGCAGTACTTC	CASSEGLAGLRSYEQYF
TRBV7-6	TRBJ2-1	NA	TRBD2	TGTGCCAGCAGCTTAGCGTTTGTCTTTCGTTTGGGCTTAGCGGGAGGAAATGAGCAGTTCTTC	CASSLAFVFRLGLAGGNEQFF
TRBV28	TRBJ2-5	NA	NA	TGTGCCAGCAGTGCTACGATGCAAGAGACCCAGTACTTC	CASSATMQETQYF
TRBV28	TRBJ1-1	NA	TRBD1	TGTGCCAGCCGTACAGGGGGCGGCGGCGAAGCTTTCTTT	CASRTGGGGEAFF
TRBV7-6	TRBJ2-2	NA	NA	TGTGCCAGCAGCTTAGCGCAGACCGGGGAGCTGTTTTTT	CASSLAQTGELFF
TRBV27	TRBJ2-1	NA	NA	TGTGCCAGCAGTCTCCCGGAGTACAATGAGCAGTTCTTC	CASSLPEYNEQFF
TRBV2	TRBJ2-7	NA	NA	TGTGCCAGCAGTGAAGCCTGGGGATCCGAGCAGTACTTC	CASSEAWGSEQYF
TRBV7-7	TRBJ2-1	NA	TRBD1	TGTGCCAGCAGCGGACAGGGACCCAATGAGCAGTTCTTC	CASSGQGPNEQFF
TRBV9	TRBJ1-3	NA	NA	TGTGCCAGCGCCCAACCAAACACCATATATTTT	CASAQPNTIYF
TRBV7-8	TRBJ2-7	NA	NA	TGTGCCAGCAGCAGGGGGTTGTCCTACGAGCAGTACTTC	CASSRGLSYEQYF
TRBV5-1	TRBJ2-1	NA	NA	TGCGCCAGCAGCTTCCCACTAGCAGGCTCCTACAATGAGCAGTTCTTC	CASSFPLAGSYNEQFF
TRBV27	TRBJ1-5	NA	NA	TGTGCCAGCAGGCTGACAGCGGCTAATCAGCCCCAGCATTTT	CASRLTAANQPQHF
TRBV6-1	TRBJ2-7	NA	NA	TGTGCCACGCTATTGGCCTACGAGCAGTACTTC	CATLLAYEQYF
TRBV30	TRBJ2-4	NA	TRBD1	TGTGCCTGGAAGTACCCCGGGACAGGGAAAAACATTCAGTACTTC	CAWKYPGTGKNIQYF
TRBV11-2	TRBJ2-1	NA	NA	TGTGCCAGCAGCCCGCCCCTGCCCTACAATGAGCAGTTCTTC	CASSPPLPYNEQFF
TRBV29-1	TRBJ2-5	NA	NA	TGCAGCGTTGAATTGCCGCAAGAGACCCAGTACTTC	CSVELPQETQYF
TRBV6-5	TRBJ2-1	NA	NA	TGTGCCAGCAGCCCGAACTCCTACAATGAGCAGTTCTTC	CASSPNSYNEQFF
TRBV29-1	TRBJ2-1	NA	NA	TGCAGCGTTGAAGGGAGGGGATCCTACAATGAGCAGTTCTTC	CSVEGRGSYNEQFF
TRBV30	TRBJ1-4	NA	NA	TGTGCCTGGAGCCCAGGATGGGCAACTAATGAAAAACTGTTTTTT	CAWSPGWATNEKLFF
TRBV11-3	TRBJ1-1	NA	NA	TGTGCCAGCAGCACGGGGCGGAACACTGAAGCTTTCTTT	CASSTGRNTEAFF
TRBV30	TRBJ2-6	NA	TRBD1	TGTGCCTGGAGTTTTTCCGGGACAGGGTCAACTGGGGCCAACGTCCTGACTTTC	CAWSFSGTGSTGANVLTF
TRBV9	TRBJ2-7	NA	TRBD2	TGTGCCAGCAGCGTAGACCCTAGCGGGAGCTACGAGCAGTACTTC	CASSVDPSGSYEQYF
TRBV4-1	TRBJ2-5	NA	NA	TGCGCCAGCAGCCAAAGGGGCCAATATGCCCAGTACTTC	CASSQRGQYAQYF
TRBV6-4	TRBJ2-5	NA	NA	TGTGCCAGCAGTGACATCACTGAGAGCGTTAAGGAGACCCAGTACTTC	CASSDITESVKETQYF
TRBV19	TRBJ2-2	NA	NA	TGTGCCAGTATTACCACTACACTGGGGGGCGGCAACACCGGGGAGCTGTTTTTT	CASITTTLGGGNTGELFF
TRBV5-1	TRBJ1-1	NA	TRBD1	TGCGCCAGCAGCCCCGGGGGACAGGGGTCTACTGAAGCTTTCTTT	CASSPGGQGSTEAFF
TRBV7-9	TRBJ1-5	NA	NA	TGTGCCAGCAGCGCCCTAGGTAATCAGCCCCAGCATTTT	CASSALGNQPQHF
TRBV28	TRBJ1-2	NA	NA	TGTGCCAGCACTGCGAAGACAACTGGCTACACCTTC	CASTAKTTGYTF
TRBV9	TRBJ2-5	NA	TRBD1	TGTGCCAGCAGCGTCACCGGGACAGGGGTCGAGACCCAGTACTTC	CASSVTGTGVETQYF
TRBV28	TRBJ1-1	once	TRBD1	TGTGCCAGCAGCGACAGGGCGGGCACTGAAGCTTTCTTT	CASSDRAGTEAFF
TRBV28	TRBJ2-3	NA	TRBD2	TGTGCCAGCTGGGGACTAGCGGGAGCTACGCAGTATTTT	CASWGLAGATQYF
TRBV11-3	TRBJ2-7	once	NA	TGTGCCAGCAGCTTAGATTTTCCAGGGAGAAGACTCGAGCAGTACTTC	CASSLDFPGRRLEQYF
TRBV28	TRBJ2-1	NA	TRBD2	TGTGCCAGCAGTTTAGGGAGGACTAGCGGCAGTAATGAGCAGTTCTTC	CASSLGRTSGSNEQFF